These 17 T cell receptor beta chains were all obtained from the same sample, sequenced in a study of cytomegalovirus exposure and HLA in healthy donors. PCR primers comprised 60 Vbeta and 13 Jbeta primers. Assay used: immunoSEQ multiplex PCR; TCRdb lists only in-frame clones, some missing. The sample consists of some 130,000 clones, around 85% of them appearing once. Sample: PBMCs. These receptors were collected from a woman aged 25 to 45 in good health and CMV-seropositive.

The V gene is TRBV5-1, the J gene TRBJ2-1; 7 positions match TRBD2. Germline CDR1 SGHRS, CDR2 YFSETQ. V shed 0 bases and J 5 bases; nucleotides not matched to a gene: 2. There are 14 residues in the CDR3. CDR3 nucleotide sequence: TGCGCCAGCAGCTTGGGGCTAGCGGACAATGAGCAGTTCTTC. As protein: CASSLGLADNEQFF. The whole variable domain, filled in from reference TRBV5-1 and TRBJ2-1, reads KAGVTQTPRYLIKTRGQQVTLSCSPISGHRSVSWYQQTPGQGLQFLFEYFSETQRNKGNFPGRFSGRQFSNSRSEMNVSTLELGDSALYLCASSLGLADNEQFFGPGTRLTVL.

The gene calls are TRBV6-5 and TRBJ2-7, with D tentatively TRBD1 (6 bases). Trimming left V 5 bases short and J 9 bases short, with 14 bases between. The germline V gene has CDR1 MNHEY and CDR2 SVGAGI. The CDR3 length is 12 residues. The CDR3 reads CASSRTEGVQYF. CDR3 bases: TGTGCCAGCAGTCGCACTGAGGGGGTGCAGTACTTC.

This clone qualifies as medium-sized. The J gene is TRBJ1-5, the V gene TRBV19; 8 positions agree with TRBD1. V shed 4 bases, J shed 6 bases, and the junction held 5 bases outside the gene matches. Germline values: CDR1 LNHDA, CDR2 SQIVND (reference sequence). This CDR3 is built from 14 residues. The DNA for the CDR3 is TGTGCCAGTAGTAGGACAGGGATTGTTCAGCCCCAGCATTTT. Residues: CASSRTGIVQPQHF. Full variable domain (missing parts from reference TRBV19 and TRBJ1-5): DGGITQSPKYLFRKEGQNVTLSCEQNLNHDAMYWYRQDPGQGLRLIYYSQIVNDFQKGDIAEGYSVSREKKESFPLTVTSAQKNPTAFYLCASSRTGIVQPQHFGDGTRLSIL.

This clone has more than one count but fewer than ten. This chain joins TRBV6-6 and TRBJ2-7, with 10 bases aligning to TRBD1. CDR1 and CDR2 (germline): MNHNY, SVGAGI (reference sequence). V gave up 2 bases and J gave up 3 bases; unmatched junction bases: 7. This CDR3 contains 16 residues. Written as DNA, the CDR3 is TGTGCCAGCAGTTACCGGACAGGGGGAGAGGGCTACGAGCAGTACTTC. Translated: CASSYRTGGEGYEQYF.

The chain's CDR3 is CAWSVLGLAGGGEQFF. As DNA, the CDR3 is TGTGCCTGGAGTGTACTTGGACTAGCGGGAGGTGGTGAGCAGTTCTTC. The chain combines TRBV30 with TRBJ2-1; 14 bases fit TRBD2. After removal of 0 bases from V and 9 bases from J, the junction contained 7 bases not matched to a gene. The germline V gene has CDR1 GTSNPN and CDR2 SVGIG (reference sequence). CDR3 size: 16 residues. Drawing the rest from reference TRBV30 and TRBJ2-1, the complete variable domain is SQTIHQWPATLVQPVGSPLSLECTVEGTSNPNLYWYRQAAGRGLQLLFYSVGIGQISSEVPQNLSASRPQDRQFILSSKKLLLSDSGFYLCAWSVLGLAGGGEQFFGPGTRLTVL.

This chain connects TRBV5-4 to TRBJ1-1; possible D gene TRBD1, 6 bases. V lost 3 bases to trimming and J lost 4 bases, with 13 bases between them. CDR1 SGHNT and CDR2 YYREEE come from the germline V gene (reference sequence). The CDR3 is 14 amino acids. In nucleotides, the CDR3 is TGTGCCAGCAGCTCCAGGGGCGTGGGCACTGAAGCTTTCTTT. Protein: CASSSRGVGTEAFF. Full variable domain (rest looked up from reference TRBV5-4 and TRBJ1-1): ETGVTQSPTHLIKTRGQQVTLRCSSQSGHNTVSWYQQALGQGPQFIFQYYREEENGRGNFPPRFSGLQFPNYSSELNVNALELDDSALYLCASSSRGVGTEAFFGQGTRLTVV.

This clone was detected only a few times. This chain links TRBV25-1 with TRBJ1-2, with D possibly being TRBD1 (5 bases). From germline, CDR1 is MGHDK and CDR2 SYGVNS. V dropped 3 bases and J dropped 6 bases, with 14 bases sitting between them. There are 14 residues in the CDR3. CDR3 in amino acids: CASSDPSGGDGYTF. The DNA of the CDR3 is TGTGCCAGCAGTGACCCCTCGGGGGGGGATGGCTACACCTTC.

CDR3 sequence: CASSSPGEGNTEAFF. The CDR3 coding sequence is TGTGCCAGCAGTTCCCCGGGGGAGGGGAACACTGAAGCTTTCTTT. The V call is TRBV28, the J call TRBJ1-1; TRBD1 might be the D (5 bases). The germline gives CDR1 MDHEN, CDR2 SYDVKM. The CDR3 loop spans 15 amino acids. V shed 4 bases and J shed 1 base, with 13 bases lying between them.

V usage is TRBV7-3 and J usage is TRBJ1-3; 9 bases align to TRBD1. Germline CDR1 reads SGHTA; CDR2 reads FQGTGA. The CDR3 contains 16 residues. V lost 5 bases and J lost 2; bases outside the gene matches: 7. The CDR3 nucleotides read TGTGCCAGCAGCCCACAGGGGGCGCAACCTGGAAACACCATATATTTT. Its translation: CASSPQGAQPGNTIYF.

The rearrangement links TRBV9 to TRBJ2-3; TRBD2 might be the D (7 bases). The ends were cut back, 4 bases at V and 6 bases at J, with 21 bases in the middle. The CDR3 spans 16 residues. From germline, CDR1 is SGDLS and CDR2 YYNGEE. In DNA, the CDR3 is TGTGCCAGCAGCCAGGAGGGGGGCGGGAGCGGGGATACGCAGTATTTT. As protein: CASSQEGGGSGDTQYF.

The J gene is TRBJ2-1, the V gene TRBV7-9; D is unresolved. The CDR3 sequence is 14 residues long. Germline V gives CDR1 SEHNR, CDR2 FQNEAQ (reference sequence). The V gene lost 2 bases and the J gene lost 4 bases, with 9 bases spanning the gap. The CDR3 is CASSLNFPYNEQFF. In DNA form, the CDR3 reads TGTGCCAGCAGCTTAAACTTCCCTTACAATGAGCAGTTCTTC.

This clone has a single count. This chain connects TRBV6-6 to TRBJ1-5; 7 bases map to TRBD1. The germline V gene has CDR1 MNHNY and CDR2 SVGAGI (reference sequence). The V segment lost 11 bases and the J segment 7 bases; nucleotides outside the gene matches: 8. The CDR3 runs to 12 residues. The DNA for the CDR3 is TGTGCCGGCGGACAGGTCGACCAGCCCCAGCATTTT. Its protein product is CAGGQVDQPQHF.

The chain joins TRBV10-2 to TRBJ1-1; D ambiguous. Germline values: CDR1 WSHSY, CDR2 SAAADI. The CDR3 runs 12 residues. With 8 bases removed from V and 3 bases from J, the gap between germline ends came to 10 bases. CDR3 sequence (DNA): TGCGCCAGCCTTGGGCAGTACACTGAAGCTTTCTTT. Amino acids: CASLGQYTEAFF.

This chain links TRBV5-1 with TRBJ2-3; 7 nucleotides line up with TRBD1. The CDR3 consists of 15 residues. Germline values: CDR1 SGHRS, CDR2 YFSETQ. The trim removed 6 bases at V and 3 bases at J, leaving 10 bases unmatched. CDR3 sequence: CASTWQTGATDTQYF. In DNA form, the CDR3 reads TGCGCCAGCACTTGGCAAACAGGGGCAACAGATACGCAGTATTTT.

The V and J genes are TRBV5-1 and TRBJ2-5; perhaps TRBD1 as D (6 bases). CDR3 length: 14 amino acids. Trimming took off 4 bases at V and 2 bases at J, with 12 bases between the two ends. CDR1 is SGHRS and CDR2 is YFSETQ in the germline V gene. This chain's CDR3 is CASSPTGRQETQYF. For the CDR3, the DNA is TGCGCCAGCAGCCCAACAGGGAGACAAGAGACCCAGTACTTC.

Concerning this clone itself: No DNA is shown, since the ends of the CDR3 on it are uncertain; the CDR3 is the one TCRdb lists. The V gene is TRBV28, the J gene TRBJ1-2; the table's D call, TRBD1, has no DNA check behind it. The CDR3 extends over 14 residues, inclusive of both ends. Germline V gives CDR1 MDHEN, CDR2 SYDVKM. CDR3 amino acids: CASSSSAGKYGYTF.

CDR3: CASSEQGSGNTIYF. CDR3 coding DNA: TGTGCCAGCAGTGAGCAGGGCTCTGGAAACACCATATATTTT. The J gene is TRBJ1-3, the V gene TRBV2; D is possibly TRBD1 (5 bases). V lost 3 bases and J 0 bases, leaving 6 bases between the germline ends. The length of the CDR3 is 14 residues. Per germline, CDR1 SNHLY and CDR2 FYNNEI.